This T cell receptor (beta chain) came from a study of cytomegalovirus exposure and HLA in healthy donors. Whole-study context: The approximately 670 first-cohort repertoires and the 95 to 150 validation repertoires shared the same platform, a later analysis reported.

Produced via immunoSEQ multiplex PCR; TCRdb's table is partial and in-frame only. The data contain about 240,000 clones, approximately 84% of them singletons. CDR1 and CDR2 (germline): MGHRA, YSYEKL. This CDR3 contains 13 residues. With 0 bases removed from V and 12 bases from J, the gap between germline ends came to 12 bases. This clonotype was obtained from a woman between 25 and 40 years old in good health and CMV-seropositive. The sequencing sample was made of PBMCs. The rearrangement joins TRBV4-1 to TRBJ2-1; tentatively, D is TRBD1 (6 bases). The chain's CDR3 is CASSQDNEDRQFF. The CDR3 DNA reads as TGCGCCAGCAGCCAAGATAATGAGGACAGGCAGTTCTTC.